Below are 24 T cell receptor beta chains sequenced from a single sample in a study of tumor-infiltrating lymphocytes in primary liver carcinoma. Production of TCR beta cDNA used around 0.45 ug total RNA together with a constant-region primer. Libraries for TCR beta were built through three nested multiplex PCR rounds, which together made up a slightly modified ARM-PCR procedure. It was with TRBV1-TRBV30 forward primers and a C-beta reverse primer that the first two PCR rounds were run, at approximately 9 cycles each. TCRdb called the multiplex PCR reads again in MiXCR, with one record for every CDR3 protein. Of 300,000 to 400,000 distinct CDR3 sequences in the sample, less than 70% were seen once. Blood RNA originated from unsorted whole blood, with germline DNA additionally extracted. The sequenced sample consisted of peripheral blood. These receptors originate from a man aged 40-55 years with primary liver carcinoma and hepatitis B virus infection.

This sequence joins TRBV11-1 and TRBJ2-2; a weak D match, TRBD2 (6 bases). Germline lookup yields CDR1 SGHAT and CDR2 FQDESV (reference sequence). The CDR3 runs 14 residues. CDR3 coding DNA: TGTGTCTGCAGCGGGTCTCGGGGGAACGGGGAGCTGTTTTTT. Protein sequence: CVCSGSRGNGELFF.

On this clonotype itself: One junction end disagrees with the germline gene, perhaps due to a read error. V gene TRBV11-2 combines with J gene TRBJ2-6; D gene unclear. The germline V gene encodes CDR1 SGHAT and CDR2 FQNNGV. The CDR3 extends over 16 amino acids. The CDR3 DNA sequence: TGTGCCGGCAGCTTAGATCTCGGTGGTGGGACCAACGTCCTGACTTTC. It translates to CAGSLDLGGGTNVLTF.

The table lists this clonotype with a few counts. This chain uses TRBV6-1 with TRBJ1-5; 11 bases line up with TRBD1. V trimming: 10 bases; J trimming: 5 bases; junction bases outside the gene matches: 10. CDR3 length: 15 amino acids. Germline V gene data show CDR1 as MNHNS and CDR2 as SASEGT. The CDR3 DNA reads as TGTGCCACGACCGAGGACAGGGGGCTTTATCAGCCCCAGCATTTT. Its translation is CATTEDRGLYQPQHF.

The gene calls are TRBV5-1 and TRBJ2-3; 8 bases agree with TRBD2. The CDR3 loop spans 16 amino acids. V gave up 0 bases and J gave up 4 bases; unmatched junction bases: 7. From germline, CDR1 is SGHRS and CDR2 YFSETQ. The CDR3 DNA is TGCGCCAGCAGCTTGGGCAGGACTAGCATTTCAGATACGCAGTATTTT. This encodes CASSLGRTSISDTQYF.

The chain is built from TRBV6-2 or TRBV6-3 and TRBJ2-1; TRBD2 agrees at 9 bases. Germline CDR1 MNHEY, CDR2 SVGEGT. Trimming removed 9 bases from V and 9 bases from J; junction bases left unmatched: 12. The CDR3 spans 14 residues. The CDR3 DNA is TGTGCCAGTACTGTGACTAGCGGTCTAGGTGAGCAGTTCTTC. This encodes CASTVTSGLGEQFF.

In its sample, this clonotype was seen a few times. The V gene is TRBV7-9, the J gene TRBJ2-3; the match to TRBD2 covers 8 bases. V dropped 5 bases and J dropped 8; count of bases not matched to a gene: 18. Germline CDR1 is SEHNR and CDR2 is FQNEAQ (reference sequence). CDR3 size: 17 residues. The CDR3 loop is CASSGATGLAGRGTQYF. In DNA form, the CDR3 reads TGTGCCAGCAGCGGCGCGACAGGTCTAGCGGGCCGAGGTACGCAGTATTTT.

With respect to this clonotype: The junction does not match germline at one end; this may be a read error. The CDR3 sequence: CASSPQGCLGEQCF. The DNA of the CDR3 is TGTGCCAGCAGCCCCCAGGGGTGTCTCGGCGAGCAGTGCTTC. The J gene is TRBJ2-7, the V gene TRBV11-2; tentatively, D is TRBD1 (6 bases). CDR1 and CDR2 (germline): SGHAT, FQNNGV. The CDR3 has 14 residues.

The V gene is TRBV29-1, the J gene TRBJ1-5; no definite D call. The CDR3 spans 13 residues. CDR1 and CDR2 from the germline V gene are SQVTM and ANQGSEA. The CDR3: CSVSQGRLLPQHF. CDR3 DNA sequence: TGCAGTGTTAGCCAAGGCAGGCTTCTGCCCCAGCATTTT.

This clonotype was counted ten times or more. The rearrangement links TRBV6-6 to TRBJ2-5; 7 bases are a match to TRBD1. The J segment lost 2 bases and the V segment lost 7 bases, leaving 4 bases of the junction unmatched. The CDR3 totals 13 residues. Germline values: CDR1 MNHNY, CDR2 SVGAGI (reference sequence). The CDR3 nucleotides are TGTGCCAGCACGTTGGGACAGCAAGAGACCCAGTACTTC. Translated: CASTLGQQETQYF.

The rearrangement uses TRBV6-2 or TRBV6-3 and TRBJ2-1; D gene uncertain. The germline gives CDR1 MNHEY, CDR2 SVGEGT. The CDR3 runs to 17 residues. V was pared by 0 bases and J by 7 bases, with 19 bases between. The CDR3 DNA is TGTGCCAGCAGTTACTCGGCCTGCAAGCCGTACGGGAATGAGCAGTTCTTC. Protein: CASSYSACKPYGNEQFF.

Of note for this clonotype: This may be a read error, as it is one base from a much larger clone. V usage is TRBV4-3 and J usage is TRBJ2-1, with D hard to call. Germline CDR1 and CDR2: LGHNA and YSLEER. The CDR3 has 16 residues. The CDR3 spells CASSQEWLTTYNKQFF. The CDR3 DNA sequence: TGCGCCAGCAGCCAAGAGTGGCTGACGACGTACAATAAGCAGTTCTTC.

This clonotype was recorded once. The junction shows a germline mismatch at one end, possibly a read error. The chain has TRBV11-2 and TRBJ2-7; 10 bases line up with TRBD2. Germline lookup yields CDR1 SGHAT and CDR2 FQNNGV. The CDR3 has 17 residues. CDR3 amino acids: CACSLALAGEVPYEQYF. The CDR3 nucleotides read TGTGCCTGCAGCTTAGCCCTAGCGGGAGAGGTGCCCTACGAACAGTACTTC.

Points on this clonotype: Without the conserved terminal phenylalanine or tryptophan, this CDR3 likely stems from a read error. The gene calls are TRBV11-2 and TRBJ2-7, with 7 bases aligning to TRBD1. Germline V CDR1 and CDR2: SGHAT, FQNNGV. The CDR3 is 17 amino acids. In DNA, the CDR3 is TGTGCCAGTAGCTTAGCATCCGGTGGACAGGCGCTCTACGAGCAGTACTCC. It encodes CASSLASGGQALYEQYS.

This chain uses TRBV11-2 with TRBJ2-7; perhaps TRBD1 as D (5 bases). V gave up 9 bases and J gave up 1 base, with 16 bases separating them. The CDR3 is 14 residues long. Per the germline V gene, CDR1 is SGHAT and CDR2 is FQNNGV. DNA of the CDR3: TGTGCCAGTGGCTTTTCTGGGGCGTCCTACGAGCAGTACTTC. This gives the protein CASGFSGASYEQYF.

This clonotype has a single count. Its ends do not fully match the called genes, so a read error is possible. The chain is built from TRBV6-2 or TRBV6-3 and TRBJ2-6; the match to TRBD1 covers 7 bases. The CDR3 is 18 amino acids. CDR1 is MNHEY, CDR2 SVGEGT, per germline. This chain's CDR3 is CASSYPRTGPSGANVMTF. The DNA for the CDR3 is TGTGCCAGCAGTTACCCTAGGACAGGCCCATCTGGGGCCAACGTCATGACTTTC.

As for this clonotype: This may arise from a read error, as a much more abundant clone is one base away. The chain employs TRBV5-4 and TRBJ2-7, with 7 nucleotides matching TRBD1. Trimming took 0 bases from V and 3 from J; bases not matched to a gene: 9. The CDR3 extends over 16 amino acids. Per germline, CDR1 SGHNT and CDR2 YYREEE (reference sequence). CDR3 sequence: CASSLVGPRGLYEQYF. The CDR3 region has the DNA TGTGCCAGCAGCTTGGTCGGGCCAAGGGGGCTCTACGAGCAGTACTTC.

With respect to this clonotype: The CDR3 carries no conserved terminal phenylalanine or tryptophan, so it likely arises from a read error. J is TRBJ1-6 and V is TRBV10-3; D possibly corresponds to TRBD1 (5 bases). The V gene's germline CDR1 is ENHRY and CDR2 SYGVKD. Trimming cost V 3 bases and J 10 bases, with 10 bases left between them. CDR3 length: 13 residues. The CDR3 loop is CAISDGGDSPLHS. CDR3 nucleotide sequence: TGTGCCATCAGTGACGGTGGGGACTCACCCCTCCACTCT.

About this clonotype itself: It is likely a read error, because the conserved phenylalanine at the end of the CDR3 is missing. The rearrangement uses TRBV4-3 and TRBJ1-2; no firm D call. The germline CDR1 and CDR2 sequences are LGHNA and YSLEER. The CDR3 contains 16 residues. The CDR3 is CASSQDLKLSNYGYTL. CDR3 sequence (DNA): TGCGCCAGCAGCCAAGATCTAAAATTGTCTAATTATGGCTACACCTTA.

This clonotype was picked up many times. The chain uses TRBV4-2 and TRBJ2-3; 7 bases match TRBD2. CDR1 is LGHNA and CDR2 is YNFKEQ in the germline V gene. The V segment lost 4 bases and the J segment 6 bases; nucleotides outside the gene matches: 4. The CDR3 runs 13 residues. As DNA, the CDR3 is TGTGCCAGCAGCCTTCGAGCGGGGGATACGCAGTATTTT. Translating gives CASSLRAGDTQYF.

Regarding this clonotype: A much bigger clone sits one base away, suggesting this may be a read error. This chain joins TRBV6-6 and TRBJ1-1; no clear D gene. Germline-derived CDR1 and CDR2 are MNHNY and SVGAGI (reference sequence). This CDR3 spans 13 amino acids. V lost 2 bases to trimming and J lost 7 bases, with 11 bases between them. The CDR3 is CASSYLWSGEAFF. The CDR3 DNA follows: TGTGCCAGCAGTTACCTTTGGTCGGGTGAAGCTTTCTTT.

V gene TRBV7-9 combines with J gene TRBJ2-3; 15 bases match TRBD2. Germline V gene sequence: CDR1 SEHNR, CDR2 FQNEAQ (reference sequence). V was clipped by 4 bases and J by 2 bases; unmatched bases: 13. The CDR3 loop spans 20 amino acids. The CDR3 protein is CASSYPSRTSGRVPTDTQYF. In DNA, the CDR3 is TGTGCCAGCAGCTACCCGTCTAGGACTAGCGGGAGGGTCCCCACAGATACGCAGTATTTT.

With respect to this clonotype: A junction end diverges from the germline sequence, so it may reflect a read error. CDR3 residues: CTSSSSPTGWVGSNQPQHF. Here the CDR3 DNA reads TGTACCAGCAGTTCTAGCCCCACCGGGTGGGTGGGAAGCAATCAGCCCCAGCATTTT. This rearrangement joins TRBV12-3 or TRBV12-4 to TRBJ1-5; no clear D gene. CDR3 length: 19 residues.

In the case of this clonotype: A single base separates this from a much larger clone, so it may be a read error. The CDR3 is CAGSYSALRQETQYF. CDR3 DNA sequence: TGTGCCGGCAGTTATTCGGCGTTGAGGCAAGAGACCCAGTACTTC. The chain links TRBV6-2 or TRBV6-3 to TRBJ2-5; D gene uncertain. The CDR3 extends over 15 amino acids. The germline V gene encodes CDR1 MNHEY and CDR2 SVGEGT.

This clonotype was counted a single time. The germline gene is not matched at one end of the junction; a read error may be the cause. The chain joins TRBV11-2 to TRBJ2-5, with D possibly being TRBD2 (6 bases). From germline, CDR1 is SGHAT and CDR2 FQNNGV. The CDR3 loop spans 15 amino acids. CDR3 loop: CASSLGLANQETRYF. CDR3 coding DNA: TGTGCCAGTAGCTTAGGCCTAGCGAACCAAGAGACCCGGTACTTC. The whole variable domain, filled in from reference TRBV11-2 and TRBJ2-5, reads EAGVAQSPRYKIIEKRQSVAFWCNPISGHATLYWYQQILGQGPKLLIQFQNNGVVDDSQLPKDRFSAERLKGVDSTLKIQPAKLEDSAVYLCASSLGLANQETRYFGPGTRLLVL.